A single sample is the source of the 32 T cell receptor beta chains below, sequenced in a study of shared clonotypes between healthy human individuals. Sequencing used immunoSEQ multiplex PCR; TCRdb keeps in-frame clones, though not all of them. The sample includes fewer than 850,000 clones, 72% of them seen just once. Sequenced input: memory CD4+ T cells sorted from blood. Subset defined: CD45RA-negative fraction. The receptors come from a woman in her thirties in good health.

The chain is built from TRBV15 and TRBJ1-5; D is unresolved. This CDR3 is 13 amino acids long. Germline values: CDR1 LNHNV, CDR2 YYDKDF (reference sequence). V shed 4 bases and J shed 5 bases, with 9 bases lying between them. CDR3 DNA sequence: TGTGCCACCAGCACGCAGTGGGATCAGCCCCAGCATTTT. Its translation is CATSTQWDQPQHF.

The CDR3 is CASSSGQSEAFF. CDR3 DNA sequence: TGTGCCAGCAGCTCAGGACAGAGTGAAGCTTTCTTT. V is TRBV7-3 and J is TRBJ1-1; TRBD1 might be the D (6 bases). The CDR3 spans 12 residues. Per germline, CDR1 SGHTA and CDR2 FQGTGA. The ends were cut back, 4 bases at V and 7 bases at J, with 10 bases in the middle.

This sequence joins TRBV9 and TRBJ1-2; perhaps TRBD1 as D (5 bases). CDR1 and CDR2 (germline): SGDLS, YYNGEE. Trimming left V 5 bases short and J 4 bases short, with 15 bases between. The CDR3 has 14 residues. The CDR3: CASSSTERGYGYTF. CDR3 sequence (DNA): TGTGCCAGCAGTTCGACGGAGAGGGGCTATGGCTACACCTTC.

This chain links TRBV14 with TRBJ2-7; possible D gene TRBD1, 5 bases. V dropped 2 bases and J dropped 4 bases, with 18 bases sitting between them. The CDR3 is made up of 16 amino acids. The V gene's germline CDR1 is SGHDN and CDR2 FVKESK. The CDR3 region is CASSQRQPPTKYEQYF. In DNA form, the CDR3 reads TGTGCCAGCAGCCAAAGACAGCCCCCAACCAAATACGAGCAGTACTTC. Together with reference TRBV14 and TRBJ2-7, the CDR3 gives the full variable domain: EAGVTQFPSHSVIEKGQTVTLRCDPISGHDNLYWYRRVMGKEIKFLLHFVKESKQDESGMPNNRFLAERTGGTYSTLKVQPAELEDSGVYFCASSQRQPPTKYEQYFGPGTRLTVT.

The gene calls are TRBV25-1 and TRBJ2-7; TRBD1 matches at 9 bases. The CDR3 is made up of 13 amino acids. With 4 bases clipped from V and 2 bases from J, the junction kept 0 bases outside the gene matches. Germline loops: CDR1 MGHDK, CDR2 SYGVNS. The CDR3 DNA sequence: TGTGCCAGCAGTGGACAGGGGGCCTACGAGCAGTACTTC. It is translated as CASSGQGAYEQYF.

This clone has a handful of counts. V gene TRBV4-1 combines with J gene TRBJ2-2, with 7 bases matching TRBD1. Germline V gene sequence: CDR1 MGHRA, CDR2 YSYEKL. The trim removed 4 bases at V and 4 bases at J, leaving 6 bases unmatched. The CDR3 runs 15 residues. The CDR3 spells CASSLRRTGTGELFF. CDR3 DNA: TGCGCCAGCAGCCTCCGGAGGACAGGCACCGGGGAGCTGTTTTTT.

The CDR3 sequence: CASSIDDRGYEQYF. As DNA, the CDR3 is TGTGCCAGTAGTATAGACGACAGGGGCTACGAGCAGTACTTC. The chain is built from TRBV19 and TRBJ2-7; 8 nucleotides line up with TRBD1. This CDR3 is built from 14 residues. V lost 0 bases to trimming and J lost 3 bases; unmatched junction nucleotides: 1. The germline CDR1 and CDR2 sequences are LNHDA and SQIVND (reference sequence).

The chain recombines TRBV28 with TRBJ1-5; D gene uncertain. V was clipped by 2 bases and J by 4 bases, with 6 bases between them. This CDR3 is 13 amino acids long. Germline V gene lookup returns CDR1 MDHEN and CDR2 SYDVKM. The CDR3 reads CASSLGRNQPQHF. In nucleotides, the CDR3 is TGTGCCAGCAGTTTAGGGAGAAATCAGCCCCAGCATTTT.

In this sample, this clone turned up many times. The chain employs TRBV11-2 and TRBJ2-1; D may be TRBD1 (5 bases). The CDR3 is 13 amino acids. V dropped 5 bases and J dropped 8 bases, with 13 bases sitting between them. Germline V gene data show CDR1 as SGHAT and CDR2 as FQNNGV. The CDR3, as DNA: TGTGCCAGCAGCGCCACGTGGGGCTATGAGCAGTTCTTC. It translates to CASSATWGYEQFF. Supplemented by reference TRBV11-2 and TRBJ2-1, the full variable domain reads EAGVAQSPRYKIIEKRQSVAFWCNPISGHATLYWYQQILGQGPKLLIQFQNNGVVDDSQLPKDRFSAERLKGVDSTLKIQPAKLEDSAVYLCASSATWGYEQFFGPGTRLTVL.

The V gene is TRBV5-1, the J gene TRBJ2-2; 12 positions agree with TRBD2. Germline V gene data show CDR1 as SGHRS and CDR2 as YFSETQ. The CDR3 runs 16 residues. The V gene end was trimmed by 0 bases and the J gene end by 5 bases; junction bases not matched to a gene: 2. The DNA of the CDR3 is TGCGCCAGCAGCTTGGGGACTAGCGGGGATACCGGGGAGCTGTTTTTT. This translates into CASSLGTSGDTGELFF.

Concerning this clone: Other nucleotide sequences from this sample produce the same CDR3. The rearrangement links TRBV5-1 to TRBJ1-5; 7 bases line up with TRBD1. J lost 2 bases, V lost 0 bases, and 2 bases had no gene match. Germline loops: CDR1 SGHRS, CDR2 YFSETQ. This CDR3 is built from 15 residues. CDR3 sequence reads: CASSLGQGGNQPQHF. CDR3 DNA sequence: TGCGCCAGCAGCTTGGGACAGGGAGGCAATCAGCCCCAGCATTTT. The full variable domain, its missing parts supplied by reference TRBV5-1 and TRBJ1-5, is KAGVTQTPRYLIKTRGQQVTLSCSPISGHRSVSWYQQTPGQGLQFLFEYFSETQRNKGNFPGRFSGRQFSNSRSEMNVSTLELGDSALYLCASSLGQGGNQPQHFGDGTRLSIL.

The genes are TRBV27 and TRBJ2-1; 9 positions match TRBD2. The germline V gene has CDR1 MNHEY and CDR2 SMNVEV (reference sequence). The CDR3 covers 14 residues. V lost 7 bases to trimming and J lost 5 bases; unmatched junction nucleotides: 6. The CDR3 DNA sequence: TGTGCCAGCACTAGCGGGAACTGGCACAATGAGCAGTTCTTC. Encoded protein: CASTSGNWHNEQFF.

J is TRBJ2-7 and V is TRBV30; 14 nucleotides agree with TRBD2. V lost 1 base and J lost 4; bases outside the gene matches: 3. The CDR3 is 15 residues long. Germline-derived CDR1 and CDR2 are GTSNPN and SVGIG (reference sequence). CDR3 in DNA: TGTGCCTGGAGTGAGGGACTAGCGGGAGCTTACGAGCAGTACTTC. Protein product: CAWSEGLAGAYEQYF.

This clone was detected ten times or more. Other DNA sequences from this sample encode an identical CDR3 as well. The V and J genes are TRBV5-1 and TRBJ2-1; 12 nucleotides align to TRBD2. Trimming at V came to 1 base and at J to 2 bases, leaving 1 base not matched to a gene. Germline CDR1 and CDR2: SGHRS and YFSETQ. The CDR3 runs 16 residues. The CDR3 sequence: CASSLSSGRAYNEQFF. The CDR3, as DNA: TGCGCCAGCAGCTTGTCTAGCGGGAGGGCCTACAATGAGCAGTTCTTC.

CDR3 sequence: CASSPTGGIETQYF. As DNA, the CDR3 is TGTGCCAGCTCACCGACAGGGGGCATAGAGACCCAGTACTTC. J is TRBJ2-5 and V is TRBV18; 10 bases fit TRBD1. The J segment lost 4 bases and the V segment lost 3 bases, leaving 2 bases of the junction unmatched. This CDR3 spans 14 amino acids. Germline CDR1 KGHSH, CDR2 LQKENI.

This chain uses TRBV5-1 with TRBJ1-5; a possible D gene is TRBD1 (6 bases). Germline CDR1 is SGHRS and CDR2 is YFSETQ. The length of the CDR3 is 15 residues. V was cut by 4 bases and J by 5 bases, with 16 bases left in between. The CDR3 loop is CASSLLGQPYQPQHF. The DNA for the CDR3 is TGCGCCAGCAGCCTGCTAGGACAGCCATATCAGCCCCAGCATTTT.

The chain combines TRBV29-1 with TRBJ2-7; D not resolved. This CDR3 spans 11 amino acids. V was cut by 3 bases and J by 4 bases, with 7 bases left in between. CDR1 SQVTM and CDR2 ANQGSEA come from the germline V gene. CDR3 sequence: CSVEVHYEQYF. The CDR3 DNA is TGCAGCGTTGAGGTTCATTACGAGCAGTACTTC.

This clone was counted a few times. The rearrangement joins TRBV7-9 to TRBJ2-7; D may be TRBD1 or TRBD2 (6 bases each). The V end was cut by 7 bases, the J end by 7 bases, with 11 bases between. This CDR3 has 11 residues. CDR1 is SEHNR, CDR2 FQNEAQ, per germline (reference sequence). CDR3 loop: CASTRGREQYF. The CDR3 DNA reads TGTGCCAGCACACGGGGGCGTGAGCAGTACTTC.

The chain carries TRBV10-3 and TRBJ2-5; TRBD1 might be the D (6 bases). Germline V gene data show CDR1 as ENHRY and CDR2 as SYGVKD. Deletions cut 5 bases from V and 2 bases from J, with 9 bases between. CDR3 length: 13 amino acids. The CDR3 DNA reads TGTGCCATCAGTCCTGGACAGCAAGAGACCCAGTACTTC. Amino acids: CAISPGQQETQYF.

Remarks on this clone: Other DNA sequences of this sample code for an identical CDR3. The chain carries TRBV5-6 and TRBJ1-2, with D possibly TRBD1 on 6 matching bases. The CDR3 length is 14 residues. V lost 0 bases and J lost 4, with 10 bases in between. Germline V gene lookup returns CDR1 SGHDT and CDR2 YYEEEE. The CDR3 DNA reads as TGTGCCAGCAGCTTGGTGGGAGGGGGCTATGGCTACACCTTC. It yields the protein CASSLVGGGYGYTF. The entire variable domain, with the rest obtained from reference TRBV5-6 and TRBJ1-2, is as follows: DAGVTQSPTHLIKTRGQQVTLRCSPKSGHDTVSWYQQALGQGPQFIFQYYEEEERQRGNFPDRFSGHQFPNYSSELNVNALLLGDSALYLCASSLVGGGYGYTFGSGTRLTVV.

V gene TRBV25-1 combines with J gene TRBJ1-3; D is undetermined. The CDR3 has 14 amino acids. CDR1 and CDR2 (germline): MGHDK, SYGVNS. V was shortened by 3 bases and J by 10 bases, with 16 bases between the two germline ends. The CDR3 nucleotides are TGTGCCAGCAGTGAGATCGGACCAGCGGGGACCATATATTTT. Translated, it gives CASSEIGPAGTIYF.

On this clone: Other DNA sequences from this sample encode an identical CDR3 as well. The chain uses TRBV4-2 and TRBJ1-2; no clear D. The CDR3 runs to 16 residues. Germline V gene data show CDR1 as LGHNA and CDR2 as YNFKEQ. V lost 1 base and J 5 bases, leaving 17 bases between the germline ends. The CDR3 DNA is TGTGCCAGCAGCCAAGGTGGGGTGGAAGATAAATATGGCTACACCTTC. This sequence encodes CASSQGGVEDKYGYTF.

J is TRBJ2-2 and V is TRBV19; D call uncertain. Trimming cost V 2 bases and J 1 base, with 11 bases left between them. The length of the CDR3 is 16 residues. Germline values: CDR1 LNHDA, CDR2 SQIVND (reference sequence). Here the CDR3 reads CASSIYGQWNTGELFF. The CDR3 DNA is TGTGCCAGTAGTATATACGGGCAGTGGAACACCGGGGAGCTGTTTTTT.

This rearrangement joins TRBV27 to TRBJ1-4; D not resolved. V lost 6 bases and J lost 0, with 8 bases in between. The CDR3 contains 14 residues. Germline V gives CDR1 MNHEY, CDR2 SMNVEV (reference sequence). The CDR3 DNA reads TGTGCCAGCAGATCAGGCACAACTAATGAAAAACTGTTTTTT. It translates to CASRSGTTNEKLFF. The whole variable domain, filled in from reference TRBV27 and TRBJ1-4, reads EAQVTQNPRYLITVTGKKLTVTCSQNMNHEYMSWYRQDPGLGLRQIYYSMNVEVTDKGDVPEGYKVSRKEKRNFPLILESPSPNQTSLYFCASRSGTTNEKLFFGSGTQLSVL.

In nucleotides, the CDR3 is TGTGCCAGCAGCGTACTGGGCGACAGCAATTCACCCCTCCACTTT. Its translation: CASSVLGDSNSPLHF. The chain is built from TRBV9 and TRBJ1-6; weak D call: TRBD1 (5 bases). The CDR3 loop spans 15 amino acids. V was clipped by 1 base and J by 7 bases, with 12 bases between them. Germline V CDR1 and CDR2: SGDLS, YYNGEE. The full variable domain, completed using reference TRBV9 and TRBJ1-6, is DSGVTQTPKHLITATGQRVTLRCSPRSGDLSVYWYQQSLDQGLQFLIQYYNGEERAKGNILERFSAQQFPDLHSELNLSSLELGDSALYFCASSVLGDSNSPLHFGNGTRLTVT.

This clone was observed a few times. The CDR3 protein is CASSLYGRNTGELFF. The CDR3 DNA reads as TGTGCCAGCAGCTTATACGGGAGGAACACCGGGGAGCTGTTTTTT. This chain connects TRBV7-2 to TRBJ2-2; D perhaps matches TRBD2 (6 bases). The length of the CDR3 is 15 residues. CDR1 is SGHTA and CDR2 is FQGNSA in the germline V gene. The V and J ends lost 2 bases and 1 base respectively, with 8 bases between them.

The rearrangement joins TRBV5-1 to TRBJ2-1; D uncertain. CDR3 length: 15 amino acids. The V gene lost 3 bases and the J gene lost 0 bases, with 10 bases spanning the gap. In germline, CDR1 is SGHRS, CDR2 YFSETQ. CDR3: CASSSTRSSYNEQFF. The CDR3 bases are TGCGCCAGCAGCTCGACTCGTAGCTCCTACAATGAGCAGTTCTTC.

CDR3 sequence: CATTKRGPQETQYF. DNA for the CDR3: TGTGCCACGACAAAAAGGGGGCCTCAAGAGACCCAGTACTTC. The V gene is TRBV15, the J gene TRBJ2-5; TRBD1 aligns across 7 bases. The CDR3 loop spans 14 amino acids. The junction had 9 bases not matched to a gene; V was cut back by 9 bases and J by 2 bases. From germline, CDR1 is LNHNV and CDR2 YYDKDF (reference sequence).

V and J are TRBV11-2 and TRBJ2-7, with 9 bases matching TRBD1. This CDR3 contains 15 residues. Trimming cost V 2 bases and J 6 bases; bases outside gene matches: 8. Germline CDR1 and CDR2: SGHAT and FQNNGV. In DNA form, the CDR3 reads TGTGCCAGCAGCTTACTAGTACAGGGGGCTGTCGAGCAGTACTTC. Translation: CASSLLVQGAVEQYF.

The chain employs TRBV28 and TRBJ2-7; 8 nucleotides agree with TRBD1. J was trimmed by 0 bases and V by 4 bases; bases with no gene match: 5. This CDR3 region has 15 residues. From germline, CDR1 is MDHEN and CDR2 SYDVKM. The CDR3 DNA follows: TGTGCCAGCAGTTCCCCGGGACAGGTCTCCTACGAGCAGTACTTC. It encodes CASSSPGQVSYEQYF.

The chain couples TRBV10-1 to TRBJ1-2; D is perhaps TRBD1 (6 bases). The CDR3 has 13 amino acids. V was trimmed by 2 bases and J by 8 bases, leaving 12 bases between them. The V gene's germline CDR1 is WNHNN and CDR2 SYGVQD (reference sequence). The CDR3 DNA is TGCGCCAGCAGTGAGCACAGGGAGGACGGCTACACCTTC. Translating gives CASSEHREDGYTF.

The table lists this clone with a count of one. This chain joins TRBV5-1 and TRBJ2-1; 7 nucleotides match TRBD1. V was clipped by 6 bases and J by 4 bases; unmatched bases: 10. The CDR3 is 15 amino acids. Germline CDR1 reads SGHRS; CDR2 reads YFSETQ. The CDR3, as DNA: TGCGCCAGCAACGAGGGGGCTGGGGAATACAATGAGCAGTTCTTC. Protein: CASNEGAGEYNEQFF.